One TCR beta chain is described in this entry. Its antigen target is currently unknown. TRB rearrangements were amplified by multiplex PCR using a touch-down protocol with TRB-A and TRB-B primer pools mixed in one tube. Illumina adapters and sample indices were added to the amplicons through two consecutive PCR reactions performed with Phusion HS II polymerase. The amplicons were gel-purified using the NucleoSpin Gel and PCR Clean-up kit, after which quantification was performed by Qubit and quality was checked on an Agilent 2100 Bioanalyzer. Sequencing of the libraries was performed on an Illumina MiSeq with 600-cycle, single-indexed, paired-end runs. Processing in the source paper ran as follows. TRB reads were aligned and assembled with MiXCR version 2.1.12 using the default MiXCR reference library. Each unique CDR3 nucleotide sequence defined a clone, and only productive sequences with at least two reads were analysed. Alpha-parameterized diversity profiles (alpha 0 to 5), including the Shannon (alpha 1) and Simpson (alpha 2) indices, were computed with an R script to assess repertoire diversity. Combinatorial TRB VJ usage was calculated with the tcR package and was compared between cohorts by principal component analysis performed with ade4. GLIPH clustering of TCRbeta CDR3s was carried out on cohort pairs matched by age and read depth, and cluster frequencies were compared by Wilcoxon test. Reprocessed by TCRdb, the reads give a single entry per CDR3 protein sequence, without DNA. What appears here as the V and J calls and clone size reflects TCRdb's work, not the paper's. The sample's own table lists some 7,600 distinct CDR3 sequences. The ten largest make up 3% to 3.5% of the sample.

These data come from a study of T cell clusters in autoimmune cytopenias (dated by TCRdb to the late 2010s). Background for the entire study: TRB sequencing reached a median depth of around 52,000 reads per sample and yielded a median of around 2,400 distinct TRB clonotypes per sample. TRB and IGH repertoires from peripheral blood were sequenced in autoimmune cytopenia patients at active disease and during treatment follow-up, with healthy, CLL and autoimmune hepatitis controls included alongside. The study aimed to test whether autoimmune cytopenia patients carry a disease-specific immune repertoire signature usable as a blood-based biomarker.

TRB amplification used about 0.25 ug of peripheral blood genomic DNA, some 40,000 genome equivalents, per sample. The paper as a whole reports these results and caveats: The GLIPH analysis suggested a lack of physiological T cell clusters in primary autoimmune cytopenia patients, since approximately 51 clusters were exclusive to healthy donors whereas over 15 were exclusive to patients. TRB repertoire shifts, with less even repertoires observed in secondary cytopenia and CLL, were mostly attributed to lymphoma bias rather than autoimmunity. In the comparison of secondary cytopenia with CLL, the cluster-lack signature was not observed, apparently because the dominant lymphoma-associated repertoire masked the signature. Healthy donors had almost three times as many exclusive TRB clusters as active autoimmune hepatitis patients, a finding consistent with an autoimmunity-wide signature. The T cell clusters were defined only in silico, and the functional role of the clusters was left to be validated experimentally.

The CDR3 has 15 amino acids, counting the end cysteine and phenylalanine. DNA is not on record. CDR1 is given as LNHDA and CDR2 as SQIVND, both from the germline V gene (reference sequence). The rearrangement joined TRBV19 to TRBJ2-5; TCRdb gives TRBD2 as the D gene, but with no DNA this cannot be confirmed. The receptor was isolated from a human donor with an autoimmune cytopenia or autoimmune hepatitis (not recorded which). Sequences were obtained from peripheral blood. CDR3 sequence: CASRGIAGGQETQYF.